Listed here is a single T cell receptor (beta chain). The PCR used 60 Vbeta and 13 Jbeta primers. Clones were sequenced by immunoSEQ multiplex PCR, and TCRdb holds only the in-frame ones, with some missing. The sample carries fewer than 140,000 clones, about 70% recorded once. These data originate in a study of cytomegalovirus exposure and HLA in healthy donors. The germline gives CDR1 SGHTA, CDR2 FQGTGA. V was pared by 5 bases and J by 5 bases, with 9 bases of the junction left unmatched. The CDR3 has 17 residues. The genes are TRBV7-3 and TRBJ2-5, with 15 positions matching TRBD2. The specimen sequenced was PBMCs. The receptor was isolated from a woman between 45 and 65 years old in good health and CMV-seropositive. The CDR3 DNA reads TGTGCCAGCAGCGCCCGGACTAGCGGGGGGGATTGGGAGACCCAGTACTTC. Protein sequence: CASSARTSGGDWETQYF.